Listed below are T cell receptor beta chains from one sample, sequenced in a study of T cell repertoires in cytomegalovirus infection. One entry per CDR3 protein, called by TCRdb with MiXCR from the reads. The sample has fewer than 550,000 distinct CDR3 sequences; around 27% are singletons. The sample taken for sequencing was PBMCs. The receptors derive from a human donor in good health (CMV status not recorded). Some clones in this sample may be carry-over from other donors' samples. Both conserved end residues are part of each CDR3. The order of the fields is V gene, J gene, D gene, clone size, CDR3 DNA, CDR3 protein. D genes are given only for firm matches. The size entry is marked missing in some rows and otherwise reads once, few, many or a size class.

>TRBV29-1|TRBJ1-3|TRBD1|-
TGCAGCGTTGATCCCGGACAGGGAGGCTCTGGAAACACCATATATTTT
CSVDPGQGGSGNTIYF
>TRBV15|TRBJ1-4|TRBD1|-
TGTGCCACCAGCAGCGGGACAGGGGCAACTAATGAAAAACTGTTTTTT
CATSSGTGATNEKLFF
>TRBV28|TRBJ2-7|-|few
TGTGCCAGCGGTCTAGAGGGCAACATCTACGAGCAGTACTTC
CASGLEGNIYEQYF
>TRBV9|TRBJ1-6|-|few
TGTGCCAGCAGCGTAGCTCCTAGCCCAGGGTCACCCCTCCACTTT
CASSVAPSPGSPLHF
>TRBV6-5|TRBJ2-2|TRBD1|-
TGTGCCAGCAGTTACGAGGGGGCGCTAAACACCGGGGAGCTGTTTTTT
CASSYEGALNTGELFF
>TRBV6-6|TRBJ2-1|-|few
TGTGCCAGCAGTCACAGGGAAAACAATGAGCAGTTCTTC
CASSHRENNEQFF
>TRBV7-2|TRBJ1-1|-|-
TGTGCCAGCAGATGGGCTGGATTGATGAACACTGAAGCTTTCTTT
CASRWAGLMNTEAFF
>TRBV12-3/TRBV12-4|TRBJ2-1|-|few
TGTGCCAGCAGTTTGCAACCTACCTACAATGAGCAGTTCTTC
CASSLQPTYNEQFF
>TRBV20-1|TRBJ2-1|TRBD2|once
TGCAGTGCTAGAGATTTACGAGCGGGAGGATCCAGCTCCTACAATGAGCAGTTCTTC
CSARDLRAGGSSSYNEQFF
>TRBV7-2|TRBJ1-1|TRBD1|-
TGTGCCAGCAGCGTTAGACAGGGAGACACTGAAGCTTTCTTT
CASSVRQGDTEAFF
>TRBV5-6|TRBJ1-1|-|few
TGTGCCAGCAGCTTGGAGGCGTCTCCAGCTTTCTTT
CASSLEASPAFF
>TRBV6-2/TRBV6-3|TRBJ2-1|TRBD2|few
TGTGCCAGCAGTTACTCGATACCCCAGCGGGAGGGCCGAAAGGCCTACAATGAGCAGTTCTTC
CASSYSIPQREGRKAYNEQFF
>TRBV7-2|TRBJ2-7|TRBD2|many
TGTGCCAGCAGCGCAACTAGCGGGAATACCTACGGGGAGCAGTACTTC
CASSATSGNTYGEQYF
>TRBV12-5|TRBJ2-4|TRBD2|few
TGTGCTAGTGGTTTGGACGGGACTAGTAAGTCTTTCTGGGCCAAAAACATTCAGTACTTC
CASGLDGTSKSFWAKNIQYF
>TRBV6-2/TRBV6-3|TRBJ2-2|-|many
TGTGCCAGCAGGGACGGGGAGCTGTTTTTT
CASRDGELFF
>TRBV7-2|TRBJ1-3|TRBD1|many
TGTGCCAGCAGCCTTTGGACAGGGATGATAGACACCATATATTTT
CASSLWTGMIDTIYF
>TRBV5-6|TRBJ2-2|-|-
TGTGCCAGCAGCGTGAGAGACGGGGAGCTGTTTTTT
CASSVRDGELFF
>TRBV28|TRBJ2-7|TRBD1|-
TGTGCCAGCAGTCACTGGACAGGACTCTACGAGCAGTACTTC
CASSHWTGLYEQYF
>TRBV12-3/TRBV12-4|TRBJ1-6|TRBD1|many
TGTGCCAGCAGTTCGACAGGGGGATCACCCCTCCACTTT
CASSSTGGSPLHF
>TRBV2|TRBJ2-7|TRBD2|few
TGTGCCAGCAGTCGTCCCGGGACTAGCGAGAGCTCCTACGAGCAGTACTTC
CASSRPGTSESSYEQYF
>TRBV27|TRBJ1-2|-|few
TGTGCCAGCAGTTTGTGGGGCGCCCCCGGCTATGGCTACACCTTC
CASSLWGAPGYGYTF
>TRBV12-3/TRBV12-4|TRBJ2-5|-|-
TGTGCCAGCAGTTTACACGGCCAAGAGACCCAGTACTTC
CASSLHGQETQYF